One and the same sample provided the 5 T cell receptor beta chains below, sequenced in a study of blood T cell repertoires in COVID-19. Some clones are missing from TCRdb's copy, which holds only in-frame ones; the method was immunoSEQ multiplex PCR. The sample holds about 250,000 clones, over 75% seen once. The sample was peripheral blood. The receptors were sampled from a man aged 45 to 65 with active or convalescent COVID-19.

V and J are TRBV6-6 and TRBJ1-5; TRBD1 matches at 8 bases. Germline V gives CDR1 MNHNY, CDR2 SVGAGI (reference sequence). CDR3 length: 18 amino acids. The trim removed 6 bases at V and 0 bases at J, leaving 13 bases unmatched. The CDR3 reads CASSRSWDRTYSNQPQHF. For the CDR3, the DNA is TGTGCCAGCAGCCGAAGTTGGGACAGGACCTATAGCAATCAGCCCCAGCATTTT.

This sequence joins TRBV18 and TRBJ2-1; 9 bases align to TRBD2. Germline V gene lookup returns CDR1 KGHSH and CDR2 LQKENI. V trimming: 5 bases; J trimming: 9 bases; junction bases outside the gene matches: 11. This CDR3 has 15 residues. CDR3 amino acids: CASSVRAGGGGEQFF. The CDR3 DNA follows: TGTGCCAGCTCAGTTCGAGCGGGAGGTGGTGGTGAGCAGTTCTTC. The full variable domain, with the rest looked up from reference TRBV18 and TRBJ2-1, is NAGVMQNPRHLVRRRGQEARLRCSPMKGHSHVYWYRQLPEEGLKFMVYLQKENIIDESGMPKERFSAEFPKEGPSILRIQQVVRGDSAAYFCASSVRAGGGGEQFFGPGTRLTVL.

This chain connects TRBV6-5 to TRBJ1-5; 8 positions agree with TRBD1. From germline, CDR1 is MNHEY and CDR2 SVGAGI. J lost 5 bases, V lost 7 bases, and 10 bases had no gene match. The CDR3 runs 15 residues. The CDR3 DNA sequence: TGTGCCAGCATCCTAGACAGGGGAAGGGATCAGCCCCAGCATTTT. It specifies CASILDRGRDQPQHF.

The V and J genes are TRBV7-2 and TRBJ1-2; the D gene is possibly TRBD1 (6 bases). Trimming took 0 bases from V and 7 from J, leaving 12 bases between them. Germline CDR1 reads SGHTA; CDR2 reads FQGNSA. This CDR3 is 14 amino acids long. CDR3 sequence (DNA): TGTGCCAGCAGCTTAGCCATGGGGGCGGCTGGCTACACCTTC. It encodes CASSLAMGAAGYTF. Supplemented by reference TRBV7-2 and TRBJ1-2, the full variable domain reads GAGVSQSPSNKVTEKGKDVELRCDPISGHTALYWYRQSLGQGLEFLIYFQGNSAPDKSGLPSDRFSAERTGGSVSTLTIQRTQQEDSAVYLCASSLAMGAAGYTFGSGTRLTVV.

This chain connects TRBV28 to TRBJ2-1; TRBD2 matches 13 bases. Germline assignment: CDR1 MDHEN and CDR2 SYDVKM. With 9 bases clipped from V and 0 bases from J, the junction kept 8 bases outside the gene matches. The CDR3 consists of 17 residues. The chain's CDR3 is CASRGLAGQSSYNEQFF. The CDR3 region has the DNA TGTGCCAGTCGGGGACTAGCGGGGCAAAGCTCCTACAATGAGCAGTTCTTC.